One sample yielded the 16 T cell receptor beta chains listed below, sequenced in a study of graft-versus-host responses after intestinal transplantation. The protocol was immunoSEQ multiplex PCR, while the TCRdb copy is restricted to in-frame clones and leaves out a portion. Of about 15,000 clones in the sample, less than 85% were seen once. Intraepithelial plus lamina propria lymphocytes were released by processing graft tissue. The starting material was ileum tissue, obtained about 14 weeks after intestinal transplant. The receptor source for this set is a human patient who received an intestinal transplant, so some T cells may come from the graft donor.

This clone turned up a few times. The J gene is TRBJ1-4, the V gene TRBV7-2; 9 bases align to TRBD1. V dropped 1 base and J dropped 11; count of bases not matched to a gene: 5. The CDR3 contains 14 residues. The germline V gene encodes CDR1 SGHTA and CDR2 FQGNSA. The CDR3 DNA sequence: TGTGCCAGCAGCTTAGGCGGGACAGGGTGGAAACTGTTTTTT. Protein: CASSLGGTGWKLFF.

CDR3 DNA sequence: TGTGCCAGCAGTAGGATGGGGGCAGGTAGGAACGAGCAGTACTTC. Residues: CASSRMGAGRNEQYF. The chain is built from TRBV9 and TRBJ2-7; D might be TRBD1 (6 bases). Trimming took off 5 bases at V and 5 bases at J, with 20 bases between the two ends. The CDR3 has 15 amino acids. Germline lookup yields CDR1 SGDLS and CDR2 YYNGEE.

The chain uses TRBV5-1 and TRBJ1-2, with unresolved D. The CDR3 consists of 14 residues. V was cut by 2 bases and J by 4 bases, with 12 bases left in between. CDR1 and CDR2 from the germline V gene are SGHRS and YFSETQ. CDR3: CASSLGRRTYGYTF. The CDR3 region has the DNA TGCGCCAGCAGCTTAGGGCGGCGGACCTATGGCTACACCTTC.

This clone was seen only once. J is TRBJ1-5 and V is TRBV6-4; D gene unclear. This CDR3 has 14 residues. Germline V gene data show CDR1 as MRHNA and CDR2 as SNTAGT. The V end was cut by 5 bases, the J end by 0 bases, with 8 bases between. The CDR3 loop is CASSQSYSNQPQHF. In DNA form, the CDR3 reads TGTGCCAGCAGTCAGAGTTATAGCAATCAGCCCCAGCATTTT.

This rearrangement joins TRBV10-3 to TRBJ2-1; 8 bases fit TRBD2. V shed 3 bases and J 9 bases; nucleotides not matched to a gene: 7. The CDR3 contains 14 residues. Looked up from germline, CDR1 is ENHRY and CDR2 is SYGVKD. CDR3 protein: CAISDPWTSSEQFF. In nucleotides, the CDR3 is TGTGCCATCAGTGACCCATGGACTAGCAGTGAGCAGTTCTTC.

The V call is TRBV11-2, the J call TRBJ1-5; D is perhaps TRBD1 (6 bases). From germline, CDR1 is SGHAT and CDR2 FQNNGV. Trimming removed 0 bases at V and 1 base at J, with 7 bases between. This CDR3 region has 15 residues. CDR3 DNA sequence: TGTGCCAGCAGCTTAGAAGGACAGAGCAATCAGCCCCAGCATTTT. This gives the protein CASSLEGQSNQPQHF.

The rearrangement links TRBV11-2 to TRBJ1-1; D gene ambiguous. Germline CDR1 reads SGHAT; CDR2 reads FQNNGV. The CDR3 is 14 amino acids. Trimming shortened V by 4 bases and J by 1 base, and 10 bases separated the two germline ends. The CDR3 DNA sequence: TGTGCCAGCAGCTCACTCCGGGGGAACACTGAAGCTTTCTTT. As protein: CASSSLRGNTEAFF. Variable domain in full (rest from reference TRBV11-2 and TRBJ1-1): EAGVAQSPRYKIIEKRQSVAFWCNPISGHATLYWYQQILGQGPKLLIQFQNNGVVDDSQLPKDRFSAERLKGVDSTLKIQPAKLEDSAVYLCASSSLRGNTEAFFGQGTRLTVV.

This clone appeared a few times. This sequence joins TRBV6-1 and TRBJ2-7, with a weak D call TRBD2 (5 bases). Germline V CDR1 and CDR2: MNHNS, SASEGT. There are 15 residues in the CDR3. V was trimmed by 0 bases and J by 2 bases, leaving 11 bases between them. This CDR3 reads CASSEALTIAYEQYF. CDR3 DNA: TGTGCCAGCAGTGAAGCACTGACTATAGCCTACGAGCAGTACTTC.

V usage is TRBV6-6 and J usage is TRBJ2-7, with TRBD2 matching over 9 bases. Trimming cost V 1 base and J 3 bases; bases outside gene matches: 4. The germline V gene encodes CDR1 MNHNY and CDR2 SVGAGI (reference sequence). The CDR3 length is 15 residues. The CDR3 loop reads CASSYWGREGYEQYF. CDR3 coding DNA: TGTGCCAGCAGTTACTGGGGGCGGGAGGGCTACGAGCAGTACTTC.

This clone came up a few times. V is TRBV21-1 and J is TRBJ1-4; the DNA was not compared with TRBD1, the D call given in the table. TRBV21-1 is reported as a pseudogene. There are 14 residues in the CDR3. The CDR3 sequence is CASSNRGSYEKLFF. As DNA, the CDR3 is TGTGCCAGCAGCAACAGGGGTAGTTATGAAAAACTGTTTTTT.

Only one count was recorded for this clone. The chain couples TRBV7-8 to TRBJ1-2, with D perhaps matching TRBD1 (6 bases). Germline-derived CDR1 and CDR2 are SGHVS and FQNEAQ. This CDR3 contains 13 residues. With 5 bases removed from V and 6 bases from J, the gap between germline ends came to 13 bases. CDR3 DNA: TGTGCCAGCAGCCCACAGGGTAGAGATGGCTACACCTTC. Its protein product is CASSPQGRDGYTF.

This clone was picked up one time. The CDR3: CASSLGGRAGNEQFF. The CDR3 DNA follows: TGTGCCAGCAGTTTAGGAGGGAGGGCCGGGAATGAGCAGTTCTTC. The rearrangement joins TRBV27 to TRBJ2-1; 7 nucleotides align to TRBD2. Germline V gives CDR1 MNHEY, CDR2 SMNVEV (reference sequence). The V and J ends lost 2 bases and 7 bases, in that order; junction bases with no gene match: 8. This CDR3 spans 15 amino acids.

The chain combines TRBV5-4 with TRBJ2-3; no firm D call. Germline CDR1 SGHNT, CDR2 YYREEE (reference sequence). The CDR3 runs to 17 residues. Between the trimmed V and J ends, which lost 6 bases and 0 bases, there was a span of 20 bases. The CDR3 bases are TGTGCCAGCAACCGTAACCTGGTCTATTTAAGCACAGATACGCAGTATTTT. Translating it yields CASNRNLVYLSTDTQYF.

The rearrangement joins TRBV18 to TRBJ2-1; D is undetermined. The CDR3 loop spans 14 amino acids. Trimming removed 2 bases at V and 4 bases at J, with 9 bases between. The germline V gene encodes CDR1 KGHSH and CDR2 LQKENI. The CDR3 spells CASSPSGGYNEQFF. In DNA form, the CDR3 reads TGTGCCAGCTCACCATCCGGCGGTTACAATGAGCAGTTCTTC. Together with reference TRBV18 and TRBJ2-1, the CDR3 gives the full variable domain: NAGVMQNPRHLVRRRGQEARLRCSPMKGHSHVYWYRQLPEEGLKFMVYLQKENIIDESGMPKERFSAEFPKEGPSILRIQQVVRGDSAAYFCASSPSGGYNEQFFGPGTRLTVL.

The chain employs TRBV4-3 and TRBJ2-4, with TRBD2 matching over 10 bases. Germline CDR1 LGHNA, CDR2 YSLEER. With V trimmed by 5 bases and J by 8 bases, 9 bases remained unmatched. The CDR3 is 15 amino acids. The CDR3 DNA reads TGCGCCAGCAGCTTTGTAGCGGGAGGAGGAGACATTCAGTACTTC. It codes for CASSFVAGGGDIQYF.

To note about this clone: A far larger clone differs by one base, so this is likely a read error. The rearrangement joins TRBV27 to TRBJ2-4, with D possibly being TRBD1 (6 bases). This CDR3 is 14 amino acids long. The V gene's germline CDR1 is MNHEY and CDR2 SMNVEV (reference sequence). As DNA, the CDR3 is TGTGCCAGCTCCTATTCCGACAGGTCGGACATTCTGTACTTC. Translated: CASSYSDRSDILYF.